This T cell receptor (beta chain) appears in the sequencing data of a study of a mutant IDH1 vaccine in newly diagnosed glioma. Study in general: Vaccines began 4-6 weeks after radiotherapy alone, or with temozolomide cycles. Averaging roughly 40 years of age, treated patients were about 62% male and approximately 40% female.

Using immunoSEQ multiplex PCR, the repertoire was profiled, and TCRdb retains in-frame clones only, with some absent. The sample holds approximately 79,000 clones; roughly 85% are singletons and the top ten take approximately 0.8%. Turning to this clone: Its antigen remains unknown.

Stated time point: week 23, last vaccination. Vaccine doses each comprised 300 ug of mutant IDH1 20-mer peptide, with topical imiquimod. The specimen comprised PBMCs, sampled from a glioma patient whose treatment included an IDH1 peptide vaccine. The source is a woman in her forties or fifties with glioma.

CDR3 residues: CASSLQASGYYEQYF. Here the CDR3 DNA reads TGTGCCAGCAGTTTACAGGCTAGCGGTTACTACGAGCAGTACTTC. V is TRBV28 and J is TRBJ2-7, with 7 nucleotides matching TRBD2. Germline trimming cut 2 bases from V and 3 bases from J; bases unmatched to any gene: 7. CDR1 MDHEN and CDR2 SYDVKM come from the germline V gene. The CDR3 is 15 residues long.